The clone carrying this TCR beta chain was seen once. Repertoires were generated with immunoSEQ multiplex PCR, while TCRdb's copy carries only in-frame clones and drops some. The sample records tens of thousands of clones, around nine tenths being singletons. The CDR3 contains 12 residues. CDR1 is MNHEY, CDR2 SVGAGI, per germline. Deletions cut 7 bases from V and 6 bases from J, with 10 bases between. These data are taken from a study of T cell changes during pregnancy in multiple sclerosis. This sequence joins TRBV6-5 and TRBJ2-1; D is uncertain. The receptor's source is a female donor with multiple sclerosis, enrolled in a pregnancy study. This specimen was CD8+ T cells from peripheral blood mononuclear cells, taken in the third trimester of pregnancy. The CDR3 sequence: CASTDNGNEQFF. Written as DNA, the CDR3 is TGTGCCAGCACCGACAACGGCAATGAGCAGTTCTTC.